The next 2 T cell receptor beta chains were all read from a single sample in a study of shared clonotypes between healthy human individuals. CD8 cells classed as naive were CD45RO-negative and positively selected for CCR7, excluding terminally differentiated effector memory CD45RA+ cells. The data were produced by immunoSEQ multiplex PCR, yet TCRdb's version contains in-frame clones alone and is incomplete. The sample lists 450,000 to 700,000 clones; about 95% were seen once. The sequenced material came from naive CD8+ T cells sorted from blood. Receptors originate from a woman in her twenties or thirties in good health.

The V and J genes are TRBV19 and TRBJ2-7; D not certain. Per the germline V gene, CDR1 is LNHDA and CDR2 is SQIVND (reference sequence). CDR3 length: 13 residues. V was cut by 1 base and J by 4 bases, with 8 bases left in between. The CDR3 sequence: CASSIVGFYEQYF. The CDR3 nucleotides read TGTGCCAGTAGTATAGTAGGCTTTTACGAGCAGTACTTC.

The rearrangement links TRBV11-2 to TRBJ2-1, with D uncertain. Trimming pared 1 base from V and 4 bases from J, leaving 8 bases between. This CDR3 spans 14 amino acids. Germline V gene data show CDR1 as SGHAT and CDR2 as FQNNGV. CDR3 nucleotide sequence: TGTGCCAGCAGCTTAGGTGGGATGTACAATGAGCAGTTCTTC. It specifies CASSLGGMYNEQFF.